The source of this T cell receptor beta chain is a study of T cell repertoires in cytomegalovirus infection. In TCRdb, the reads were re-called with MiXCR into one record per CDR3 protein. Of roughly 230,000 distinct CDR3 sequences listed, around 6.6% were seen once; the top ten hold under 7%. This clonotype was picked up many times. Germline V lookup: CDR1 MDHEN, CDR2 SYDVKM. There are 12 residues in the CDR3. V was cut by 11 bases and J by 5 bases, with 15 bases left in between. This sequence was found in a human donor in good health (CMV status not recorded). Some clones in this sample may be carry-over from other donors' samples. V is TRBV28 and J is TRBJ2-5; D unresolved. The sequencing input was PBMCs. The CDR3 nucleotides read TGTGCCGGTCCGAGTCCGGTGGAGACCCAGTACTTC. Translation: CAGPSPVETQYF.